The T cell receptor beta chain under discussion was sequenced for a study of blood T cells in healthy people across ages. This CDR3 comprises 13 residues. Between the trimmed V and J ends, which lost 5 bases and 6 bases, there was a span of 11 bases. Germline V gene lookup returns CDR1 SGHTA and CDR2 FQGTGA. The use of a sample-barcoded 5' primer and a J-beta primer mix characterized a second PCR of 7 to 11 cycles. At least 2.5 million CDR3-containing paired-end reads were obtained per sample. TCRdb re-analysed the 5' RACE reads in MiXCR, keeping a single row per CDR3 protein. This table holds 1.5 million to 2 million distinct CDR3 sequences, around 50% found once. This clonotype appeared a few times.

This sequence joins TRBV7-3 and TRBJ2-1; D gene ambiguous. The TCR was taken from a woman aged 40 to 50 in good health. Sequenced material: blood. CDR3 sequence (DNA): TGTGCCAGCAGCCCCTCTGGCCGCAATGAGCAGTTCTTC. Translation: CASSPSGRNEQFF.